The clone carrying this T cell receptor beta chain appeared a few times. These data originate in a study of blood T cells in healthy people across ages. It was with a sample-barcoded 5' primer and a J-beta primer mix that a second PCR of about 6 to 12 cycles was run. TCRdb passed the 5' RACE reads through MiXCR, listing each CDR3 protein once. The repertoire holds 550,000 to 650,000 distinct CDR3 sequences, roughly a quarter seen once, with 3% to 4.5% in the top ten. CDR1 is MNHEY, CDR2 SVGAGI, per germline. The CDR3 has 15 amino acids. V gave up 3 bases and J gave up 4 bases; unmatched junction bases: 2. This same sample was also part of a study on T cells of mothers and their children.

This clonotype was obtained from a boy younger than 10 in good health. The chain carries TRBV6-5 and TRBJ2-2; 10 bases agree with TRBD2. Sequencing input: blood. Written as DNA, the CDR3 is TGTGCCAGCAGTTATATAGCGGGAGGCACCGGGGAGCTGTTTTTT. Its translation is CASSYIAGGTGELFF.